This T cell receptor beta chain was identified during a study of cytomegalovirus exposure and HLA in healthy donors (TCRdb year 2017). For the wider study: In an earlier analysis of 450 to 750 of the donors, 250 to 300 Gb of sequence data and 90 million to 130 million unique TCR beta sequences from about 180 million T cells were reported. Around 320 gigabases of sequencing data and approximately 93 million unique TCR sequences were included in an early release covering about 700 HLA-typed donors. Among the 398 genotyped donors, roughly 80% belonged to the genetic ancestry cluster associated with self-reported Caucasian donors. The study aimed to test whether cataloging public T cell receptors could reveal signatures of past pathogen exposure. The study used immunosequencing to profile the T cell repertoires of 666 subjects and linked those repertoires to cytomegalovirus serostatus. In addition to the first cohort of 666 subjects, a separate validation cohort of about 120 different subjects was used. High-throughput TCR immunosequencing, statistical association of individual TCRs with disease status, and machine learning were combined to predict cytomegalovirus infection status. A later analysis re-examined previously published TCR beta repertoires from just over 650 donors and added high-resolution HLA genotyping to investigate patterns of TCR occurrence. Rather than using new phenotypic data, the later analysis identified candidate immune exposures from TCR beta sequences and from how often those sequences occurred across donors. An earlier analysis of around 640 of the donors used high-throughput TCR beta sequencing to judge whether each TCR beta V gene segment behaved as functional or pseudogenic. Donor age, sex, ethnicity and CMV serostatus were collected together with the repertoire data. A later genetic analysis took genome-wide SNP genotypes for 398 of the 666 donors and used that subset as a discovery cohort. All discovery cohort repertoires had been generated using a single sequencing platform. Both class I and class II loci were covered by HLA typing, at four-digit resolution. The number of typed donors differed by locus: about 620-630 for A, B, C, DRB1 and DQB1; some 500 for DQA1; around 580 for DPA1; and around 490 for DPB1. Roughly five DR-DQ haplotypes were treated as single units for association and clustering because of strong linkage in the cohort. Among 300 to 450 genotyped donors of the cohort, an average of about 240,000 unique TCR beta nucleotide sequences were sequenced per donor, around a sixth of them non-productive.

To prepare the library, the immunoSEQ multiplex PCR assay was applied. The multiplex PCR relied on a mix of 60 forward primers for TCR Vbeta segments and 13 reverse primers for TCR Jbeta segments. Amplification of the CDR3 region of rearranged TCR beta genes was performed with a multiplex PCR assay on genomic DNA. The amplified TCR beta libraries were sequenced on the Illumina HiSeq System as 87-base-pair reads. In the paper's pipeline: Across the 500 to 850 repertoires, a later analysis counted roughly 84 million unique TCR beta chains, about 10 million of which were shared by at least two donors. Raw reads were error-corrected and collapsed into unique sequences with a nearest-neighbor algorithm that merged closely related sequences to remove PCR and sequencing errors. To assign V, D and J gene segments, CDR3 sequences were aligned to IMGT reference sequences. For a sequence to be retained, a match of at least six nucleotides was required to both a V gene segment and a J gene segment. Rearrangements were called productive when the CDR3 lacked stop codons and stayed in frame with V and J; all others were non-productive. CDR3 was defined by IMGT convention, running from the second conserved V-encoded cysteine to the conserved J-encoded phenylalanine. The earlier analysis of a few hundred of the donors excluded sequences that lacked an unambiguous match to a single V gene segment. In an earlier analysis of some 590 of the donors, a V segment was called functional when productive rearrangements were above 56.7%, and segregating when the standard deviation between donors exceeded 5%. A statistical classification framework was developed to diagnose cytomegalovirus status using the catalog of TCR beta chain sequences. V and J gene assignment, in a later analysis, came from comparing TCR nucleotide sequences with IMGT/GENE-DB human TR gene sequences. A later analysis assigned CDR3 sequences and most-parsimonious VDJ recombination scenarios with the TCRdist pipeline. In a later analysis, each TCR beta chain was defined by its CDR3 amino acid sequence together with its V-gene family, and reads without a unique V-gene family were excluded. To address suspected cross-contamination and a sequencing artifact, a later analysis removed 592 highly shared, low-generation-probability nucleotide sequences. In a later analysis, a clonal expansion index for each public chain was calculated from normalized within-repertoire ranks of inferred template counts. In a later analysis, generation probabilities were computed with a VDJ recombination model fitted to out-of-frame rearrangements, and the resulting probabilities were checked against IGoR. A later analysis scored TCR-TCR, TCR-HLA and TCR-CMV co-occurrence with hypergeometric tests, applying a repertoire-size bias correction to TCR pairs. To estimate false discovery rates, a later analysis permuted the HLA or CMV assignments 20 times. In a later analysis, co-occurring TCRs were grouped using DBSCAN, with TCRdist sequence similarity added in when clustering inside HLA-allele-positive subsets. Repertoires with fewer than 30,000 or more than 120,000 public chains, plus five repertoires with anomalous nucleotide sharing, were excluded from co-occurrence clustering. As stored in TCRdb, this immuneACCESS dataset retains in-frame rearrangements with V and J assigned. A fraction of the clones does not appear; measured against another copy, unresolved V genes explain less than half of the discrepancy, and the remainder lacks a known reason. V, J and clone size derive from that table, while D and trimming were established from the DNA sequence. Across this sample there are some 140,000 clones, with approximately 80% seen only once. Jointly, the top ten make up around 5.6% of the sample.

Broader findings and caveats from the paper: The 87-base-pair reads could not distinguish some IMGT-functional V segments, including TRBV6-2 and TRBV6-3, so those segments were excluded. According to the authors, the approach could potentially be generalized to other disease states and immunological phenotypes. Linkage disequilibrium might explain the correlated functional status among segregating V segments, but an unknown experimental factor could not be ruled out. A later genetic analysis reported fewer N-insertions in productive TCRs among donors in an Asian-associated ancestry cluster than the approximately 670-donor mean. According to a later analysis, parvovirus B19, influenza, CMV and Epstein-Barr virus appeared linked to several top co-occurrence clusters. A later analysis found that TCR association rates varied across HLA loci, with DRB1 alleles showing the most associated TCRs and HLA-C alleles the fewest. In the study, around 150 TCR beta chains were listed as associated with cytomegalovirus. Because HLA typing was missing for some donors at each locus, association tests included only the typed subset. A later genetic analysis associated a missense DCLRE1C variant with V-gene and J-gene trimming of TCR beta chains, and an independent cohort replicated the association. The only immune exposure information available for the cohort was CMV serostatus. A later analysis found that HLA-associated TCR beta chains were more clonally expanded and had lower generation probabilities than equally common non-associated chains. This cohort had only TCR beta chains sequenced, and the lack of alpha or paired-chain data limited which features could be detected. Specific HLA alleles were associated with about 17,000 TCR beta sequences at a false discovery rate of 0.05 in a later analysis. Across donors, most TCR sequences were observed very rarely, whereas some public TCRs were present in many individuals. The classifier was reported to diagnose cytomegalovirus status with high specificity and sensitivity in both the original cohort and the validation cohort. Broadly in line with IMGT annotations, most TCR beta V segments showed up in productive rearrangements about 87% or about 30% of the time in an earlier analysis of 450 to 750 of the donors. Because counts were too low, about 15 rarely observed V segments, including chromosome 9 orphons, were left out of the earlier analysis of some 640 of the donors. In a later analysis, most CMV-associated TCR beta chains were found to appear HLA-restricted, with HLA associations seemingly driven largely by CMV exposure. Strong co-occurrence of HLA alleles, especially DR and DQ, made assigning TCR associations to individual alleles difficult. A cluster of highly shared sequence variants was judged likely to represent a technical artifact of the sequencing pipeline. Three of the identified cytomegalovirus-associated TCR beta chains were confirmed in vitro to be specific for cytomegalovirus antigens. A further reported finding was that TCR beta sequences accurately predicted the HLA-A and HLA-B alleles for most subjects in the first cohort. The presence/absence analyses assumed that sequencing depth was roughly uniform across donors, and that assumption may not be true.

The CDR3 has 13 amino acids, counting the end cysteine and phenylalanine. Only CDR3 DNA remains: 39 bases, in frame from the first base. The germline V gene sets CDR1 to MNHNS and CDR2 to SASEGT. The cohort consisted of hundreds of healthy bone marrow donors. At the time of sampling, every cohort member was nominally healthy, though immune exposures that went unrecorded were likely present. The donor was CMV seropositive and belonged to the group of around 300 seropositive cohort members. Every donor gave a peripheral blood sample, and the peripheral blood mononuclear cells from that sample were used for TCR beta sequencing. The Qiagen DNeasy Blood Extraction Kit was used to extract genomic DNA from the blood cell samples. As regards this clone: What antigen it recognizes has not been identified. An end of the junction differs from the germline gene, which may be a read error.

The sequence was collected from a woman aged 40 to 49 in good health and CMV-seropositive. The sequenced sample was PBMCs. The chain joins TRBV6-1 to TRBJ2-5, with 9 middle bases fitting TRBD2. The CDR3: CASSGARAGGPDF. The nucleotides read TGTGCCAGCAGTGGGGCTAGGGCGGGAGGGCCTGACTTC.